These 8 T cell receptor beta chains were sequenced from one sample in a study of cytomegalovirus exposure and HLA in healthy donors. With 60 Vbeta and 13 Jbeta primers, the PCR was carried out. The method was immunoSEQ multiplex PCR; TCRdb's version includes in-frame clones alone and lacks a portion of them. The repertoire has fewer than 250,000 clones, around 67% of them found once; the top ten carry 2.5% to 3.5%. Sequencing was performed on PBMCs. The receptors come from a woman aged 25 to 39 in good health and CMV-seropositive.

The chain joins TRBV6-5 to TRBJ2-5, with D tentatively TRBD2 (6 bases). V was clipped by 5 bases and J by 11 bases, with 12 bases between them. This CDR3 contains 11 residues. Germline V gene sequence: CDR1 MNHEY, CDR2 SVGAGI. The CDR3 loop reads CASSKAGYQYF. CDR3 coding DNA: TGTGCCAGCAGTAAGGCGGGATATCAGTACTTC.

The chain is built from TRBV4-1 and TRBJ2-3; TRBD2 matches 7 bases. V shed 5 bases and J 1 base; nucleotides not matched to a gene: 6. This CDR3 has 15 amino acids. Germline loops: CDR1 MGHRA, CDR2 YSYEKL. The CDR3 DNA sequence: TGCGCCAGCAGCTCTAGCGGTAGCGGCACAGATACGCAGTATTTT. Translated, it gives CASSSSGSGTDTQYF.

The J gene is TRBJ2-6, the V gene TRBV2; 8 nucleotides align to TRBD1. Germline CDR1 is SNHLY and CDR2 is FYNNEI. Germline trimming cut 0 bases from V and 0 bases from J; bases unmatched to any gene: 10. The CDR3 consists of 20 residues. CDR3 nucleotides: TGTGCCAGCAGTGAAGCCCCAGGACAGGGCCATTCCTCTGGGGCCAACGTCCTGACTTTC. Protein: CASSEAPGQGHSSGANVLTF.

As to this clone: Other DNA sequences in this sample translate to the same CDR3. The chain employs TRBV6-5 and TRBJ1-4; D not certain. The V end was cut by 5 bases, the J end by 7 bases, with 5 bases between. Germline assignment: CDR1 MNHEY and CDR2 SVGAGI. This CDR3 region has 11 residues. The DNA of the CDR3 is TGTGCCAGCAGTCCGGGTGAAAAACTGTTTTTT. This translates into CASSPGEKLFF.

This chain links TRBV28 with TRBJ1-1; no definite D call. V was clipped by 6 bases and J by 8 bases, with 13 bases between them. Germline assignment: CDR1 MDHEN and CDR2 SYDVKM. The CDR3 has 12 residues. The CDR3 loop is CASSPLGREAFF. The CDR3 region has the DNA TGTGCCAGCAGCCCCCTCGGTCGAGAAGCTTTCTTT.

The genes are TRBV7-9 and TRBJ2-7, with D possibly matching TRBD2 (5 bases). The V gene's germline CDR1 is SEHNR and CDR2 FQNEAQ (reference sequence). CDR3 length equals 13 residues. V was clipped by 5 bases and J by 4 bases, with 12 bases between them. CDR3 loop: CASSLDGIYEQYF. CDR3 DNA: TGTGCCAGCAGCCTGGACGGGATTTACGAGCAGTACTTC.

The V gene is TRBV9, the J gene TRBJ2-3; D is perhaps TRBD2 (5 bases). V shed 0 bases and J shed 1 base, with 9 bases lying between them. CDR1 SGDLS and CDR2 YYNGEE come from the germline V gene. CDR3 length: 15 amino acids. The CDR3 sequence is CASSVATRGTDTQYF. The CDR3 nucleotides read TGTGCCAGCAGCGTAGCTACGCGGGGCACAGATACGCAGTATTTT.

The CDR3 is CASSRQYGYTF. As DNA, the CDR3 is TGTGCCAGCAGCCGACAGTACGGCTACACCTTC. V and J are TRBV7-9 and TRBJ1-2, with a weak D call TRBD1 (5 bases). V shed 5 bases and J shed 8 bases, with 9 bases lying between them. The CDR3 extends over 11 amino acids. Germline V gene data show CDR1 as SEHNR and CDR2 as FQNEAQ (reference sequence).